The text below deals with one T cell receptor (beta chain). Its antigen is not identified. After 5'RACE with constant-segment primers, TCR alpha and TCR beta cDNA libraries carrying sample barcodes and UMIs were obtained. TCRdb fed the 5' RACE reads into MiXCR, producing one record per CDR3 protein. The sample carries about 170,000 distinct CDR3 sequences, over 10% recorded once. This entry belongs to a study of T-cell memory formation after mild COVID-19. In the study overall: Across donors, TCR clusters were largely donor specific.

Study conclusions and caveats: Clonal second-wave expansions that peaked on day 37 had unconfirmed SARS-CoV-2 specificity.

Per the germline V gene, CDR1 is LGHNA and CDR2 is YSLEER. CDR3 length: 15 residues. V lost 0 bases to trimming and J lost 1 base, with 9 bases between them. Sequences were obtained from PBMCs or a T cell subset sorted from them (not recorded which). This clonotype was obtained from a man between 18 and 35 years old who had mild COVID-19 (a few samples of this study predate the infection). Cell type and time point are not known. The chain joins TRBV4-3 to TRBJ2-5, with no clear D. The CDR3 is CASSQDWYVQETQYF. In DNA, the CDR3 is TGCGCCAGCAGCCAAGATTGGTATGTCCAAGAGACCCAGTACTTC.